The T cell receptor (beta chain) under discussion was sequenced for a study of identical twins. TCRdb called the 5' RACE reads again in MiXCR, with one record for every CDR3 protein. The sample has 1.5 million to 2 million distinct CDR3 sequences; roughly a third are singletons. Study-wide points: The study drew conclusions from cross-sectional statistical analysis, not from following the same donors. Less excess twin sharing appeared in beta out-of-frame sequences. Alpha sequences that were out-of-frame and twin-shared showed an excess of low generation probability.

Remarks on this clonotype: Its antigen is currently unknown.

CDR1 is WSHSY, CDR2 SAAADI, per germline. The CDR3 totals 14 residues. Germline trimming cut 8 bases from V and 2 bases from J; bases unmatched to any gene: 8. This receptor was identified in a newborn girl in good health. The chain carries TRBV10-2 and TRBJ1-2, with TRBD1 matching 7 bases. The material sequenced was cord blood. This CDR3 reads CASRGQAPNYGYTF. As DNA, the CDR3 is TGCGCCAGCCGCGGACAGGCTCCCAACTATGGCTACACCTTC.